This T cell receptor (beta chain) is from a study of glioma-infiltrating T cells. TCR alpha and beta CDR3 regions were amplified from RNA using iRepertoire nested multiplex PCR. TCRdb fed the multiplex PCR reads into MiXCR, producing one record per CDR3 protein. The table records approximately 400,000 distinct CDR3 sequences, 35% to 45% of them present only once. Trimming stripped 5 bases from V and 4 bases from J, with 14 bases between. Per the germline V gene, CDR1 is LGHNA and CDR2 is YNFKEQ. This CDR3 contains 15 residues. The material sequenced was glioma tissue, nonneoplastic brain tissue, or PBMCs (not recorded which). The chain has TRBV4-2 and TRBJ2-2; D may be TRBD1 or TRBD2 (6 bases each). The origin of this receptor is a human donor with low-grade glioma or glioblastoma, undergoing nonglioma brain surgery, or in good health (not recorded which). The CDR3 nucleotides are TGTGCCAGCAGCGTTTCTGGGGGGCTCACCGGGGAGCTGTTTTTT. It encodes CASSVSGGLTGELFF.